Presented here are 10 T cell receptor beta chains from one specimen sequenced in a study of T cell repertoires in cytomegalovirus infection. TCRdb fed the reads into MiXCR, producing one record per CDR3 protein. The profile shows fewer than 1,000,000 distinct CDR3 sequences, around a third of them singletons. The antigens these receptors bind are not known. Sequencing was performed on cultured CD8+ T cells from PBMCs, taken from culture after CMV antigen stimulation. These receptors all stem from a human donor in good health (CMV status not recorded). Some clones in this sample may be carry-over from other donors' samples.

This chain joins TRBV10-3 and TRBJ2-5, with TRBD2 matching 8 bases. The trim removed 3 bases at V and 5 bases at J, leaving 8 bases unmatched. The CDR3 covers 15 residues. The germline V gene has CDR1 ENHRY and CDR2 SYGVKD. This chain's CDR3 is CAISDPTSDDETQYF. The CDR3 DNA reads as TGTGCCATCAGTGACCCGACTAGCGATGACGAGACCCAGTACTTC.

This clonotype has a handful of counts. The J gene is TRBJ2-5, the V gene TRBV7-9, with D tentatively TRBD1 or TRBD2 (5 bases each). CDR3 length: 14 residues. V shed 4 bases and J shed 3 bases, with 12 bases lying between them. CDR1 is SEHNR, CDR2 FQNEAQ, per germline (reference sequence). The CDR3 sequence is CASSSWDGEETQYF. The DNA of the CDR3 is TGTGCCAGCAGCTCTTGGGACGGAGAAGAGACCCAGTACTTC.

This sequence joins TRBV15 and TRBJ2-1; no clear D gene. This CDR3 spans 13 amino acids. The germline V and J ends were trimmed by 3 bases and 2 bases, with 5 bases remaining between them. Germline loops: CDR1 LNHNV, CDR2 YYDKDF (reference sequence). CDR3 in amino acids: CATSRPTYNEQFF. In DNA form, the CDR3 reads TGTGCCACCAGCAGGCCCACCTACAATGAGCAGTTCTTC.

This clonotype was counted ten times or more. This chain links TRBV7-9 with TRBJ1-5; D remains ambiguous. There are 15 residues in the CDR3. From germline, CDR1 is SEHNR and CDR2 FQNEAQ (reference sequence). Between the trimmed V and J ends, which lost 0 bases and 5 bases, there was a span of 11 bases. The CDR3 region is CASSLAWGTDQPQHF. In DNA, the CDR3 is TGTGCCAGCAGCTTAGCATGGGGTACTGATCAGCCCCAGCATTTT.

This clonotype has just a few counts. This CDR3 is CASSLQGVDPNTEAFF. For the CDR3, the DNA is TGTGCCAGCAGTTTACAGGGGGTTGACCCGAACACTGAAGCTTTCTTT. The chain employs TRBV27 and TRBJ1-1, with 7 bases that match TRBD1. The V gene's germline CDR1 is MNHEY and CDR2 SMNVEV (reference sequence). The CDR3 has 16 amino acids. Germline trimming cut 2 bases from V and 1 base from J; bases unmatched to any gene: 7.

The chain links TRBV6-5 to TRBJ2-5, with unresolved D. CDR3 length equals 14 residues. Germline V gene sequence: CDR1 MNHEY, CDR2 SVGAGI. The V end lost 6 bases, the J end lost 0 bases, and 11 bases lay between the germline ends. CDR3 protein: CASSHRLDQETQYF. The DNA of the CDR3 is TGTGCCAGCAGCCACCGGTTGGACCAAGAGACCCAGTACTTC.

This clonotype was seen a handful of times. V and J are TRBV12-3 or TRBV12-4 and TRBJ2-3; 8 bases agree with TRBD2. There are 15 residues in the CDR3. V shed 5 bases and J 5 bases; nucleotides not matched to a gene: 9. CDR3 amino acids: CASSQTGGPGDTQYF. The CDR3 nucleotides are TGTGCCAGCAGTCAAACGGGGGGGCCGGGAGATACGCAGTATTTT.

The rearrangement joins TRBV7-9 to TRBJ1-2; D ambiguous. This CDR3 is built from 15 residues. V gave up 4 bases and J gave up 1 base, with 13 bases separating them. Per the germline V gene, CDR1 is SEHNR and CDR2 is FQNEAQ (reference sequence). The CDR3 is CASSSDLSRNYGYTF. The CDR3 DNA sequence: TGTGCCAGCAGCTCGGACCTATCCCGTAACTATGGCTACACCTTC.

This clonotype came up a few times. J is TRBJ2-7 and V is TRBV28; 9 positions match TRBD1. Germline CDR1 reads MDHEN; CDR2 reads SYDVKM. The CDR3 has 15 residues. Trimming took 1 base from V and 3 from J; bases not matched to a gene: 4. The CDR3 reads CASSLLATGGYEQYV. Here the CDR3 DNA reads TGTGCCAGCAGTTTATTGGCGACAGGGGGCTACGAGCAGTACGTC.

The J gene is TRBJ2-1, the V gene TRBV12-3 or TRBV12-4; weak D call: TRBD1 (6 bases). V lost 6 bases, J lost 8 bases, and 11 bases lay in between. CDR3 length: 12 amino acids. Here the CDR3 DNA reads TGTGCCAGCAGGCAGGGGTGGGATGAGCAGTTCTTC. Translated, it gives CASRQGWDEQFF.